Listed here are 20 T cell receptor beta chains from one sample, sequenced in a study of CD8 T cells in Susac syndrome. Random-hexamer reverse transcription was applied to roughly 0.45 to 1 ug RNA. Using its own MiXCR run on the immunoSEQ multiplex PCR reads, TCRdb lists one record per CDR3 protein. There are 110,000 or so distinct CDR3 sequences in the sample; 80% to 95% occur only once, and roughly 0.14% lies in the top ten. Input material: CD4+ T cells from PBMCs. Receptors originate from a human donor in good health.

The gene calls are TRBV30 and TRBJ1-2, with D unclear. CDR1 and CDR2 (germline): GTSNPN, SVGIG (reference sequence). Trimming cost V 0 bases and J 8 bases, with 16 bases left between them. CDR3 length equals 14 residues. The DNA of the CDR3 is TGTGCCTGGAGTGTAGGTGTTCCTTCAATAGGCTACACCTTC. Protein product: CAWSVGVPSIGYTF.

The CDR3 nucleotides read TGTGCCAGCAGCCCTCGGGGGGGGATATACAATGAGCAGTTCTTC. It yields the protein CASSPRGGIYNEQFF. The chain employs TRBV3-1 and TRBJ2-1; 8 positions match TRBD2. V was clipped by 4 bases and J by 4 bases; unmatched bases: 6. The germline gives CDR1 LGHDT, CDR2 YNNKEL (reference sequence). This CDR3 has 15 residues.

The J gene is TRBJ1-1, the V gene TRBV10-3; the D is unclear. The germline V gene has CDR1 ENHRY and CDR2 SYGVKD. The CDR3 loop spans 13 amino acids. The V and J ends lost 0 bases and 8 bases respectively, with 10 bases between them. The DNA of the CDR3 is TGTGCCATCAGTGAGTCCGAGTGGTCGGAAGCTTTCTTT. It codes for CAISESEWSEAFF.

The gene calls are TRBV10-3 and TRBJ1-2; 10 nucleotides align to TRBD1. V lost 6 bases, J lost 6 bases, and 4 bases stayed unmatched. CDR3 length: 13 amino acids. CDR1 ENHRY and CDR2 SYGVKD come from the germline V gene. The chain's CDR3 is CAISVDRGNGYTF. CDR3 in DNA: TGTGCCATCAGCGTGGACAGGGGGAATGGCTACACCTTC.

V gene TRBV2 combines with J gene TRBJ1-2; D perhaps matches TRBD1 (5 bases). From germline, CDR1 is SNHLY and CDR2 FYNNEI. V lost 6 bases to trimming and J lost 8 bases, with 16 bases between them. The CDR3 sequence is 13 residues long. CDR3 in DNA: TGTGCCAGCAGGTCGGACACCCACCGAGGCTACACCTTC. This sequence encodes CASRSDTHRGYTF.

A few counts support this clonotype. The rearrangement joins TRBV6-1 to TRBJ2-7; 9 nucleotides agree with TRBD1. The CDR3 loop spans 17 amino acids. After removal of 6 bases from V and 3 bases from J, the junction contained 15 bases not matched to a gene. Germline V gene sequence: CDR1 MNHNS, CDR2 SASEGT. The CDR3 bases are TGTGCCAGCAGCCCCGGGACAGGGTTTCGTCGGGGCTACGAGCAGTACTTC. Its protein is CASSPGTGFRRGYEQYF.

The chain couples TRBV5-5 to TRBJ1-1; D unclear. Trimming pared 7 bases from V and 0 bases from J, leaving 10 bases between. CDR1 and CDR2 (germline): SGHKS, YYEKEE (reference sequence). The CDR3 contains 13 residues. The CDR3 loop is CASYIDMNTEAFF. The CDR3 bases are TGTGCCAGCTATATCGACATGAACACTGAAGCTTTCTTT.

CDR3 in DNA: TGTGCCAGCAGCTTAGCGCTGGCGTCGCCAAATGAAAAACTGTTTTTT. Translation: CASSLALASPNEKLFF. The gene calls are TRBV7-8 and TRBJ1-4; D remains ambiguous. CDR3 length: 16 residues. Per germline, CDR1 SGHVS and CDR2 FQNEAQ. V was trimmed by 0 bases and J by 5 bases, leaving 13 bases between them.

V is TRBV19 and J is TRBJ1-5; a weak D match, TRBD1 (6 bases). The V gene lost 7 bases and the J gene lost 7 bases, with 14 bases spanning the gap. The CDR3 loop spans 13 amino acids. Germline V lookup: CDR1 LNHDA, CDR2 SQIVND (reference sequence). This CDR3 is CASTSGGAQPQHF. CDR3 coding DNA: TGTGCCAGTACCTCGGGGGGGGCCCAGCCCCAGCATTTT.

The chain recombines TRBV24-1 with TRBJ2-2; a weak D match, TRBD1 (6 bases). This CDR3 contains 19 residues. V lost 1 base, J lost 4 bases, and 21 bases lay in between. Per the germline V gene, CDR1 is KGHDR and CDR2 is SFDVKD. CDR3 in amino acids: CATSDFGPRGGLGTGELFF. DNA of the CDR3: TGTGCCACCAGTGATTTCGGGCCTCGAGGGGGTCTGGGCACCGGGGAGCTGTTTTTT.

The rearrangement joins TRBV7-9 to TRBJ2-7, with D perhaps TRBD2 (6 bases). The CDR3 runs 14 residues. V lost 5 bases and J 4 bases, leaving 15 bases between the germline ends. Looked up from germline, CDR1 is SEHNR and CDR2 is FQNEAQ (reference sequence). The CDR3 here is CASSGVAEPYEQYF. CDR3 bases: TGTGCCAGCAGCGGGGTAGCGGAGCCTTACGAGCAGTACTTC.

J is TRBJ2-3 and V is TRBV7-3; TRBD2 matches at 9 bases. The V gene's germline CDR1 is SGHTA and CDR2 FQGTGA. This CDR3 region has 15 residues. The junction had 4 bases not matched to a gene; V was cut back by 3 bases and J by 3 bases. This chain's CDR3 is CASSLGGRGTDTQYF. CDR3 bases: TGTGCCAGCAGCTTGGGCGGGAGGGGGACAGATACGCAGTATTTT.

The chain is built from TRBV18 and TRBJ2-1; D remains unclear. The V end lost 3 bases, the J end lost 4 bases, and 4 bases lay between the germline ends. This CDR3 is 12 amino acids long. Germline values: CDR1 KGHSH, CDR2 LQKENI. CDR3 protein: CASSPQYNEQFF. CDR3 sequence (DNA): TGTGCCAGCTCACCGCAGTACAATGAGCAGTTCTTC. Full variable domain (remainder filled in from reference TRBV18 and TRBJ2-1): NAGVMQNPRHLVRRRGQEARLRCSPMKGHSHVYWYRQLPEEGLKFMVYLQKENIIDESGMPKERFSAEFPKEGPSILRIQQVVRGDSAAYFCASSPQYNEQFFGPGTRLTVL.

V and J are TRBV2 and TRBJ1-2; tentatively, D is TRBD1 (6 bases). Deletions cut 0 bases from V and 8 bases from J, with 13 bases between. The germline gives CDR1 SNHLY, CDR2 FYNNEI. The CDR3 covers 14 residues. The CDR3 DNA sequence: TGTGCCAGCAGTGAAGCCTTGGGGGCGGGAGGCTACACCTTC. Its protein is CASSEALGAGGYTF.

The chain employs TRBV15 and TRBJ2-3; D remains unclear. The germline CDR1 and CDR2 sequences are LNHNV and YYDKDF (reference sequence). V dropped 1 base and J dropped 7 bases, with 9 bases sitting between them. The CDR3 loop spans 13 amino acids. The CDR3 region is CATSRGSTHTQYF. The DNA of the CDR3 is TGTGCCACCAGCAGAGGGTCGACTCATACGCAGTATTTT.

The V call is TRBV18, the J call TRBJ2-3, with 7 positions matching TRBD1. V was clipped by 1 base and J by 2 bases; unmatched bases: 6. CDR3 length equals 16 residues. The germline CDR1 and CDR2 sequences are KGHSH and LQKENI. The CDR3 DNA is TGTGCCAGCTCACCACTCAGGGGACAGATCACAGATACGCAGTATTTT. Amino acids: CASSPLRGQITDTQYF.

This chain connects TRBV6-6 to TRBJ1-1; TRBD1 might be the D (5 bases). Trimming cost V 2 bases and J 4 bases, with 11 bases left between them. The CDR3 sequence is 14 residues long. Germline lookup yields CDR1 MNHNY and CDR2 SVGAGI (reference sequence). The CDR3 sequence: CASSYTTVATEAFF. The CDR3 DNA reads TGTGCCAGCAGTTACACGACAGTCGCCACTGAAGCTTTCTTT.

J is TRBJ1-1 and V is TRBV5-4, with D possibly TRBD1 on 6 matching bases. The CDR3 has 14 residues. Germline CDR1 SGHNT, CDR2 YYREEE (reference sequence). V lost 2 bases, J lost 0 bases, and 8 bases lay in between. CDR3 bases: TGTGCCAGCAGCTTTAGACAGGTGAACACTGAAGCTTTCTTT. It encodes CASSFRQVNTEAFF.

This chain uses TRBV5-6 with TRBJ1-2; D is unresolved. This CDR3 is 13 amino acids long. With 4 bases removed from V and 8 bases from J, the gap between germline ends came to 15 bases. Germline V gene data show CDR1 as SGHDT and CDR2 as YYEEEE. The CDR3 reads CASSLGLVDGYTF. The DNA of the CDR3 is TGTGCCAGCAGCCTGGGCCTAGTGGACGGCTACACCTTC.

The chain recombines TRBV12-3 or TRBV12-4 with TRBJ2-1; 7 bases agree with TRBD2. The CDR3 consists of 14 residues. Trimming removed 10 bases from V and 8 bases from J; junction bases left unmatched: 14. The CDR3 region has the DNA TGTGCCACCTGGGGGGAGGGTCATTTCGATGAGCAGTTCTTC. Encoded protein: CATWGEGHFDEQFF.